A selection of T cell receptor beta chains follows, all from one sample in a study of blood T cell repertoires in COVID-19. Measured with immunoSEQ multiplex PCR; TCRdb has only the in-frame clones, and not every one. The profile shows under 20,000 clones, about 91% of them singletons. The specimen sequenced was peripheral blood. These receptors originate from a man in his 60s with active COVID-19. Each CDR3 is given with its conserved first and last residue. The D gene is left open where the match is weak. Some rows have no size entry. The others give once, few or many, or a class for an expanded clone.

.	TRBV5-6	TRBJ2-2	few	TGTGCCAGCAGCTTCGACACCGGGGAGCTGTTTTTT	CASSFDTGELFF
.	TRBV7-9	TRBJ1-1	few	TGTGCCAGCAGCGGATACAGGGCCTTCCAAGCTTTCTTT	CASSGYRAFQAFF
.	TRBV5-5	TRBJ1-2	.	TGTGCCAGCAGCTTGTCAGGGCTATATGGCTACACCTTC	CASSLSGLYGYTF
.	TRBV19	TRBJ2-2	.	TGTGCCACCGACATGGGGGCAACCGGGGAGCTGTTTTTT	CATDMGATGELFF
TRBD1	TRBV7-9	TRBJ1-5	.	TGTGCCAGCAGCTTAGCGCGCCAGGGGGTGAATAGCAATCAGCCCCAGCATTTT	CASSLARQGVNSNQPQHF
TRBD2	TRBV6-2/TRBV6-3	TRBJ2-3	.	TGTGCCAGCACCCCGGGTAGCGGGCCCACAGATACGCAGTATTTT	CASTPGSGPTDTQYF
.	TRBV6-6	TRBJ1-5	.	TGTGCCAGCAGTTACGGTATTGCGGATCAGCCCCAGCATTTT	CASSYGIADQPQHF
TRBD1	TRBV19	TRBJ2-7	.	TGTGCCAGTAGGGCGACAGGGTTTTCCTACGAGCAGTACTTC	CASRATGFSYEQYF
TRBD1	TRBV5-6	TRBJ2-7	.	TGTGCCAGCAGTTCCGGGACAGGGTTCTTCGAGCAGTACTTC	CASSSGTGFFEQYF
.	TRBV5-6	TRBJ1-6	.	TGTGCCAGCAGCTTAAATCTCAGGGGCCAAAACTTCTATAATTCACCCCTCCACTTT	CASSLNLRGQNFYNSPLHF
TRBD1	TRBV7-3	TRBJ2-7	.	TGTGCCAGCAGCTCGGGACAGGGTAGCTCCTACGAGCAGTACTTC	CASSSGQGSSYEQYF
TRBD2	TRBV10-2	TRBJ2-2	.	TGCGCCAGCAGCTTTGGACTAGCGGGGGGGGCCGGGGAGCTGTTTTTT	CASSFGLAGGAGELFF
.	TRBV14	TRBJ1-2	once	TGTGCCAGCAGCCAACGTGGGGGCGCCTACGGCTACACCTTC	CASSQRGGAYGYTF
TRBD2	TRBV11-3	TRBJ2-5	.	TGTGCCAGCAGCTTAGGTGGGACTAGCGGGTCGGAGGAGACCCAGTACTTC	CASSLGGTSGSEETQYF